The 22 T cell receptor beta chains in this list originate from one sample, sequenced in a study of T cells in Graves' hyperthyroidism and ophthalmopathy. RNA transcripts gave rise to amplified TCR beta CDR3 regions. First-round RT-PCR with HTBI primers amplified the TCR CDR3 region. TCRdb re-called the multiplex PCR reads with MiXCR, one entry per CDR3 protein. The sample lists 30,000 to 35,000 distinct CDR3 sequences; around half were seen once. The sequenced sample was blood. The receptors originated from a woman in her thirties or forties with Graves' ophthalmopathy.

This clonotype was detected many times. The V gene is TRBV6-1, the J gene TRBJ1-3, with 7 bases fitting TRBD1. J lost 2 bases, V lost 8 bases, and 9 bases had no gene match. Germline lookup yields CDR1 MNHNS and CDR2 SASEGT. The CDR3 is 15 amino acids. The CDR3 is CASLAKGAAGNTIYF. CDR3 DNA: TGTGCCAGCCTAGCCAAGGGGGCCGCTGGAAACACCATATATTTT.

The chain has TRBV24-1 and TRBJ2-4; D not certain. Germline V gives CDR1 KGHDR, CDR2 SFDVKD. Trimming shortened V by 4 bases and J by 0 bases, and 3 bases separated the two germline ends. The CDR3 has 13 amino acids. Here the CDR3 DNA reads TGTGCCACCAGTGAACTAGCCAAAAACATTCAGTACTTC. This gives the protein CATSELAKNIQYF.

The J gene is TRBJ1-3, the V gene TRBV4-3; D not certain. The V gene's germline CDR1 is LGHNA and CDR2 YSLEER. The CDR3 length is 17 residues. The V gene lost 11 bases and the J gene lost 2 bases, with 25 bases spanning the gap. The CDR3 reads CAGGQRYHGRAGNTIYF. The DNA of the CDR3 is TGCGCCGGCGGCCAAAGGTACCATGGGCGTGCTGGAAACACCATATATTTT.

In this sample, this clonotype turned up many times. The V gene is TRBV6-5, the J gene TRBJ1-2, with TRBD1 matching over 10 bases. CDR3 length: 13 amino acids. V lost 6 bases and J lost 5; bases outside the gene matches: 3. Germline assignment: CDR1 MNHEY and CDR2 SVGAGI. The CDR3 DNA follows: TGTGCCAGCAGGGGACAGGGGCATTATGGCTACACCTTC. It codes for CASRGQGHYGYTF.

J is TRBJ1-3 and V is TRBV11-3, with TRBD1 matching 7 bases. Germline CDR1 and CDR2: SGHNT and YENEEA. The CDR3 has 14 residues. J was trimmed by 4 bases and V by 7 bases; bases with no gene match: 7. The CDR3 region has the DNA TGTGCCAGCAACCAGGGGGGTCAGGGAAACACCATATATTTT. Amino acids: CASNQGGQGNTIYF.

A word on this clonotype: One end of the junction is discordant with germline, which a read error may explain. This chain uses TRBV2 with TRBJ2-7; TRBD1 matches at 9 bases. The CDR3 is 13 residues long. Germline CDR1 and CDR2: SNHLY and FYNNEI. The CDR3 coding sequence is TGTGCCAGCAGTGAAACTACAGGGGGCTTGGTAGACTTC. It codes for CASSETTGGLVDF.

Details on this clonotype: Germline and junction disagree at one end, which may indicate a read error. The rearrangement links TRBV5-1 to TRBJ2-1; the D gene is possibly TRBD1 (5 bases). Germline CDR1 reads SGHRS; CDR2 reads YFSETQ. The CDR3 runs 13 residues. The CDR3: CASSPAGYNEQSF. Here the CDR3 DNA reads TGCGCCAGCAGCCCCGCAGGGTACAATGAGCAGTCCTTC.

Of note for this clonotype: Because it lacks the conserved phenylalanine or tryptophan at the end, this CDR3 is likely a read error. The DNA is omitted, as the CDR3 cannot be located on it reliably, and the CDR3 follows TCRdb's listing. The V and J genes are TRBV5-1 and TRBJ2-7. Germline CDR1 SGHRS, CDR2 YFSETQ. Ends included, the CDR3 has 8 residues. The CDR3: CASSLVTG.

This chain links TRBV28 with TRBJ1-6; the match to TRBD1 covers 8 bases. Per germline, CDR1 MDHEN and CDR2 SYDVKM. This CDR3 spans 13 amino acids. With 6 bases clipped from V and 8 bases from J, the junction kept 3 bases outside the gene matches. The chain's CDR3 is CASRTGADSPLHF. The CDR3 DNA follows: TGTGCCAGCAGGACAGGGGCGGATTCACCCCTCCACTTT.

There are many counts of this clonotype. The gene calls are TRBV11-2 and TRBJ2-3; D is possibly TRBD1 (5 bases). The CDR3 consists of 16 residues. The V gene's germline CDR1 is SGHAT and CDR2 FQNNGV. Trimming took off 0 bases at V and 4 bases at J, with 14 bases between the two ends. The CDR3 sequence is CASSLDGPGWSDTQYF. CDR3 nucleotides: TGTGCCAGCAGCTTAGATGGTCCAGGGTGGTCAGATACGCAGTATTTT.

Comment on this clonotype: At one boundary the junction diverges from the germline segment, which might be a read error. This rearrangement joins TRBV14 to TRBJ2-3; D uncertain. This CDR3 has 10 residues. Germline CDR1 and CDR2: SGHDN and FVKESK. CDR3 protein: CASSPPSAGF. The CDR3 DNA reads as TGTGCCAGCAGCCCTCCCTCCGCAGGTTTT.

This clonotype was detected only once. CDR3 amino acids: CASSARDRGAYEQYF. The CDR3 bases are TGTGCCAGCAGCGCGCGGGACAGGGGGGCCTACGAGCAGTACTTC. The chain employs TRBV7-8 and TRBJ2-7; 11 bases match TRBD1. In germline, CDR1 is SGHVS, CDR2 FQNEAQ. After removal of 5 bases from V and 2 bases from J, the junction contained 5 bases not matched to a gene. The CDR3 is 15 amino acids. Full variable domain (rest looked up from reference TRBV7-8 and TRBJ2-7): GAGVSQSPRYKVAKRGQDVALRCDPISGHVSLFWYQQALGQGPEFLTYFQNEAQLDKSGLPSDRFFAERPEGSVSTLKIQRTQQEDSAVYLCASSARDRGAYEQYFGPGTRLTVT.

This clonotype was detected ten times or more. The CDR3 DNA sequence: TGTGCCAGCACCGGGAGGGTAACAGGTATTGGCTTGTCTAACTATGGCTACACCTTC. This codes for CASTGRVTGIGLSNYGYTF. The rearrangement uses TRBV6-1 and TRBJ1-2; D is perhaps TRBD1 (5 bases). CDR3 size: 19 residues. The V and J ends lost 7 bases and 0 bases respectively, with 27 bases between them. The germline gives CDR1 MNHNS, CDR2 SASEGT.

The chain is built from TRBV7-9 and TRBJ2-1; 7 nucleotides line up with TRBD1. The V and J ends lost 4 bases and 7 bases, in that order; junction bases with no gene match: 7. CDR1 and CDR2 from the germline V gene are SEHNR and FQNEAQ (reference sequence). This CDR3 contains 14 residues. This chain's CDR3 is CASSSAKTGNEQFF. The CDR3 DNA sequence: TGTGCCAGCAGCTCAGCCAAGACAGGGAATGAGCAGTTCTTC. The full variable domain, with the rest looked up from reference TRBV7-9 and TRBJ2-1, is DTGVSQNPRHKITKRGQNVTFRCDPISEHNRLYWYRQTLGQGPEFLTYFQNEAQLEKSRLLSDRFSAERPKGSFSTLEIQRTEQGDSAMYLCASSSAKTGNEQFFGPGTRLTVL.

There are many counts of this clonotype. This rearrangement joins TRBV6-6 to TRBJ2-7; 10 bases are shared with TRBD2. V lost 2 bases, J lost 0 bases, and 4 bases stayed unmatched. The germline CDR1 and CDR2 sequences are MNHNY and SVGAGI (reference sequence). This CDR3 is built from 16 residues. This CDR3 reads CASSYPGLANSYEQYF. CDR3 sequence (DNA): TGTGCCAGCAGTTACCCGGGACTAGCGAACTCCTACGAGCAGTACTTC.

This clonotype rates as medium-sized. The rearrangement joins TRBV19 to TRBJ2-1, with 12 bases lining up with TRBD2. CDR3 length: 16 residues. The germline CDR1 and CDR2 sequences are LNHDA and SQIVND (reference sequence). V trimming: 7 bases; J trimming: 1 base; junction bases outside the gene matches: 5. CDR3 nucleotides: TGTGCCAGTAAGACACTAGCGGGAGGTTCCTACAATGAGCAGTTCTTC. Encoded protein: CASKTLAGGSYNEQFF.

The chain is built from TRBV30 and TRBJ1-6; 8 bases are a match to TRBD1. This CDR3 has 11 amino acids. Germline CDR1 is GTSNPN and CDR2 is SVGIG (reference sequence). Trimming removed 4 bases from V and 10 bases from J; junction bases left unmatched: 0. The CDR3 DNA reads TGTGCCTGGACAGGGGGCTCACCCCTCCACTTT. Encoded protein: CAWTGGSPLHF.

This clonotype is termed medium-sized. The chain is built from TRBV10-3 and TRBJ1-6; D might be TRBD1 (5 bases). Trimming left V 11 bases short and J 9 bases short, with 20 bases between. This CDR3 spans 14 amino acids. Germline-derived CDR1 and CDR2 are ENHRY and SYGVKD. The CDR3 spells CAVTRGNEGSPLHF. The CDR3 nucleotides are TGTGCCGTCACACGGGGGAATGAGGGTTCACCCCTCCACTTT.

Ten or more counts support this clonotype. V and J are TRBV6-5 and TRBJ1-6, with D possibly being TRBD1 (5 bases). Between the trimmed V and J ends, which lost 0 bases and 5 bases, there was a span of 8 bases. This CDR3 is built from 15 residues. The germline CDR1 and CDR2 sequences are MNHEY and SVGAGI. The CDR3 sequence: CASSYSGGDNSPLHF. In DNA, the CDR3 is TGTGCCAGCAGTTACTCGGGGGGGGATAATTCACCCCTCCACTTT.

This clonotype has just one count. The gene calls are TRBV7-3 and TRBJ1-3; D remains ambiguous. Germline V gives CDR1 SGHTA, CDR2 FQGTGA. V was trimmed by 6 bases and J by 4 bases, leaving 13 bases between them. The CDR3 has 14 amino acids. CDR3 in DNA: TGTGCCAGCAGGCCTGGGGTCCGGGGAAACACCATATATTTT. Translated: CASRPGVRGNTIYF. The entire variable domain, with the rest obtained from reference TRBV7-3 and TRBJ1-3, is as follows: GAGVSQTPSNKVTEKGKYVELRCDPISGHTALYWYRQSLGQGPEFLIYFQGTGAADDSGLPNDRFFAVRPEGSVSTLKIQRTERGDSAVYLCASRPGVRGNTIYFGEGSWLTVV.

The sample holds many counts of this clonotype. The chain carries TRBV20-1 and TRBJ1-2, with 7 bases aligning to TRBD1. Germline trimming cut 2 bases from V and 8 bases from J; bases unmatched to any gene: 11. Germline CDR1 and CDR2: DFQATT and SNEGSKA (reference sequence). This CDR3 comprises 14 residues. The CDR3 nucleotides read TGCAGTGCTAGACTTAGACAGGGCGAACGGGGCTACACCTTC. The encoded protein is CSARLRQGERGYTF.

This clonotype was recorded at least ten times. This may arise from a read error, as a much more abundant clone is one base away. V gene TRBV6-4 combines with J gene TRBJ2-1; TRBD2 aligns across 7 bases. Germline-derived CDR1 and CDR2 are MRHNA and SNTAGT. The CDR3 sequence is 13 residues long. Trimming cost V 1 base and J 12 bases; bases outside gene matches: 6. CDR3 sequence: CASSDLLARGQFF. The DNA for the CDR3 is TGTGCCAGCAGTGACTTACTAGCGCGCGGGCAGTTCTTC.